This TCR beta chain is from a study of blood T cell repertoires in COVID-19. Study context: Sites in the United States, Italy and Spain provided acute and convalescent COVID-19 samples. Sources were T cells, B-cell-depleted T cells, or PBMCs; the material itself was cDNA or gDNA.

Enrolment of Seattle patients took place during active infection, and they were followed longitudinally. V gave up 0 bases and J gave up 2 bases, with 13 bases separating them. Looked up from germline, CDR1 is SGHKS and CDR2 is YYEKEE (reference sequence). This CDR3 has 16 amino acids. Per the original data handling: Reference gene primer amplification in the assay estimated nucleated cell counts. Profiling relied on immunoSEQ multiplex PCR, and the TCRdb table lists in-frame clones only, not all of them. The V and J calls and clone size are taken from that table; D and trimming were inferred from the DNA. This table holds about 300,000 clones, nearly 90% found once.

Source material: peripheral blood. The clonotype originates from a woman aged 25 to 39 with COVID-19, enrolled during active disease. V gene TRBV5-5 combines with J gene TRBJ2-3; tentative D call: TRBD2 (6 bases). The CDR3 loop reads CASSLGVRGSTDTQYF. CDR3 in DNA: TGTGCCAGCAGCTTGGGAGTGCGGGGATCCACAGATACGCAGTATTTT.